These 10 T cell receptor beta chains share one sample of origin, sequenced in a study of blood T cells in healthy people across ages. For the second PCR, which ran for 7 to 11 cycles, a sample-barcoded 5' primer and a J-beta primer mix were used. TCRdb analysed the 5' RACE reads with MiXCR anew, one entry per CDR3 protein. The sample has roughly 1,300,000 distinct CDR3 sequences, 59% seen once; the top ten hold approximately 7%. Material: blood. These TCRs come from a man aged 18 to 35 in good health.

The chain uses TRBV20-1 and TRBJ2-1, with 10 bases lining up with TRBD2. The CDR3 extends over 18 amino acids. V lost 3 bases and J lost 0; bases outside the gene matches: 11. CDR1 is DFQATT and CDR2 is SNEGSKA in the germline V gene (reference sequence). CDR3 DNA sequence: TGCAGTGCTAGTAGGTTGGGACTAGCGTGGTTCTCCTACAATGAGCAGTTCTTC. This codes for CSASRLGLAWFSYNEQFF.

This chain connects TRBV12-5 to TRBJ2-5; D call uncertain. V gave up 0 bases and J gave up 9 bases, with 20 bases separating them. This CDR3 has 16 residues. In germline, CDR1 is LGHNT, CDR2 FRNRAP. The DNA for the CDR3 is TGTGCTAGTGGTTTGGTACTCGGGCGAGAGATGATGGCCCAGTACTTC. Translation: CASGLVLGREMMAQYF.

The J gene is TRBJ2-5, the V gene TRBV15; 8 bases fit TRBD2. Germline lookup yields CDR1 LNHNV and CDR2 YYDKDF (reference sequence). With V trimmed by 8 bases and J by 11 bases, 10 bases remained unmatched. The CDR3 totals 12 residues. The CDR3 protein is CATATSVTEQYF. CDR3 coding DNA: TGTGCCACCGCGACTAGCGTTACTGAGCAGTACTTC.

CDR3 sequence reads: CASSQPDYGGSSYNEQFF. DNA for the CDR3: TGCGCCAGCAGCCAACCAGACTACGGGGGGAGCTCCTACAATGAGCAGTTCTTC. V usage is TRBV4-1 and J usage is TRBJ2-1; 7 bases align to TRBD2. The germline V gene has CDR1 MGHRA and CDR2 YSYEKL. V gave up 2 bases and J gave up 0 bases; unmatched junction bases: 10. The CDR3 contains 18 residues.

CDR3 nucleotide sequence: TGTGCCACCTCGGGGGGGGCAGATACGCAGTATTTT. As protein: CATSGGADTQYF. The chain joins TRBV24-1 to TRBJ2-3; 8 bases fit TRBD2. Trimming took 9 bases from V and 4 from J; bases not matched to a gene: 2. The CDR3 totals 12 residues. Germline CDR1 is KGHDR and CDR2 is SFDVKD.

V usage is TRBV12-3 or TRBV12-4 and J usage is TRBJ1-5; maybe TRBD1 (5 bases). This CDR3 spans 15 amino acids. The V end was cut by 1 base, the J end by 7 bases, with 14 bases between. The CDR3 region is CASSLGVGGSQPQHF. CDR3 DNA sequence: TGTGCCAGCAGTTTAGGGGTTGGGGGTAGCCAGCCCCAGCATTTT.

The gene calls are TRBV29-1 and TRBJ2-1; possible D gene TRBD1, 5 bases. The CDR3 has 16 residues. The ends were cut back, 5 bases at V and 0 bases at J, with 17 bases in the middle. From germline, CDR1 is SQVTM and CDR2 ANQGSEA. The CDR3 nucleotides read TGCAGCGTTACATCGGCAGGGTCAAGCTCCTACAATGAGCAGTTCTTC. Its protein product is CSVTSAGSSSYNEQFF.

The V call is TRBV2, the J call TRBJ1-1; no firm D call. The CDR3 extends over 14 amino acids. Looked up from germline, CDR1 is SNHLY and CDR2 is FYNNEI. Between the trimmed V and J ends, which lost 3 bases and 3 bases, there was a span of 11 bases. CDR3 protein: CASSDRYWDTEAFF. The CDR3 DNA reads as TGTGCCAGCAGTGACAGGTATTGGGACACTGAAGCTTTCTTT.

A single count supports this clonotype. The chain employs TRBV21-1 and TRBJ2-5; TRBD2 is the table's D call, not checked against the DNA. TRBV21-1 is labeled a pseudogene. The CDR3 is made up of 17 amino acids. The DNA for the CDR3 is TGTGCCAGCAGCACCCAAGGACTAGCGGGGGGCTACAATGAGCAGTACTTC. Protein sequence: CASSTQGLAGGYNEQYF.

The V gene is TRBV10-3, the J gene TRBJ1-4; unclear D gene. The CDR3 spans 16 residues. In germline, CDR1 is ENHRY, CDR2 SYGVKD. Trimming pared 2 bases from V and 0 bases from J, leaving 10 bases between. The DNA for the CDR3 is TGTGCCATCAGTGAGGACCAGGTGGCAACTAATGAAAAACTGTTTTTT. It translates to CAISEDQVATNEKLFF.